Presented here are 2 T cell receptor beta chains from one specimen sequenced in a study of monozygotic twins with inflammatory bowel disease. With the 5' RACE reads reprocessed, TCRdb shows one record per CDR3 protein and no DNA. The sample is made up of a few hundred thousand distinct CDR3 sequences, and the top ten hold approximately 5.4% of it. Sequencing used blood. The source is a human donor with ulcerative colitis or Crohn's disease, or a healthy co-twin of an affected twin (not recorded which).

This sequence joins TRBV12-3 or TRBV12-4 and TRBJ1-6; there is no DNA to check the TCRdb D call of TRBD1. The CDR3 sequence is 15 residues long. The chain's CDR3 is CASSFADRANSPLHF.

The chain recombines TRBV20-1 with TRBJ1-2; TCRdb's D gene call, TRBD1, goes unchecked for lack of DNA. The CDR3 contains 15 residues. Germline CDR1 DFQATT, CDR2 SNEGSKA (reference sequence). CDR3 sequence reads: CSARPRDRGFEGYTF.